This TCR beta chain was found in a study of T cells of healthy individuals. CDR1 is SQVTM, CDR2 ANQGSEA, per germline. The CDR3 contains 12 residues. Trimming removed 1 base at V and 6 bases at J, with 9 bases between. TCRdb processed the 5' RACE reads anew with MiXCR; each CDR3 protein has one entry. In the table there are around 98,000 distinct CDR3 sequences, 15% to 20% of which are singletons. This clonotype was counted ten times or more. This TCR was sampled from a human donor in good health. The chain is built from TRBV29-1 and TRBJ1-1; D unclear. The CDR3 sequence is CSVEGGRAEAFF. CDR3 nucleotide sequence: TGCAGCGTTGAAGGGGGTAGGGCTGAAGCTTTCTTT. The full variable domain, completed using reference TRBV29-1 and TRBJ1-1, is SAVISQKPSRDICQRGTSLTIQCQVDSQVTMMFWYRQQPGQSLTLIATANQGSEATYESGFVIDKFPISRPNLTFSTLTVSNMSPEDSSIYLCSVEGGRAEAFFGQGTRLTVV.